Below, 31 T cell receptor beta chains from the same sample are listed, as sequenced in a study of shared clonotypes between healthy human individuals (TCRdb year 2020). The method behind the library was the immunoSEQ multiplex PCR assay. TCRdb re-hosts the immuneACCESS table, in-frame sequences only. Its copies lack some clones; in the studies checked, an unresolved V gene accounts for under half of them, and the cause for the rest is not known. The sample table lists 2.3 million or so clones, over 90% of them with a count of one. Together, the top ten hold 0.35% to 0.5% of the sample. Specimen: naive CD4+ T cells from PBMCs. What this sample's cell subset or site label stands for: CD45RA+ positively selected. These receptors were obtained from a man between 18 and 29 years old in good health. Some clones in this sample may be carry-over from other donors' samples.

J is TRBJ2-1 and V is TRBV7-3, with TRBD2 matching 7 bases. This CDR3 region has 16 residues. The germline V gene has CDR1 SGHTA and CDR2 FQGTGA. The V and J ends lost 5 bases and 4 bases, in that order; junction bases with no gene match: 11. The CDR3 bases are TGTGCCAGCAGCCCCCAAGGGATAGCGGGTTACAATGAGCAGTTCTTC. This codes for CASSPQGIAGYNEQFF.

The CDR3 here is CASSYRDNRGYEQYF. CDR3 DNA sequence: TGTGCCAGCAGTTACCGGGACAACCGGGGCTACGAGCAGTACTTC. The chain has TRBV6-5 and TRBJ2-7; tentatively, D is TRBD1 (6 bases). The CDR3 length is 15 residues. Germline CDR1 is MNHEY and CDR2 is SVGAGI. The V end lost 2 bases, the J end lost 3 bases, and 14 bases lay between the germline ends.

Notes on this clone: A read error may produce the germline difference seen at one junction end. This CDR3 is CAGSLGYEAFF. As DNA, the CDR3 is TGTGCCGGCAGCCTGGGATATGAAGCTTTCTTT. This sequence joins TRBV6-5 and TRBJ1-1; D is uncertain. The CDR3 has 11 residues. Germline CDR1 MNHEY, CDR2 SVGAGI.

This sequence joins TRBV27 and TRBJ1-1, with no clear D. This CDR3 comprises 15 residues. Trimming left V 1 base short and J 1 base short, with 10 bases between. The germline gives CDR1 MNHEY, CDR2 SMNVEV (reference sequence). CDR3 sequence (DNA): TGTGCCAGCAGTTTATTCGGTATCGGGAACACTGAAGCTTTCTTT. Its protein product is CASSLFGIGNTEAFF.

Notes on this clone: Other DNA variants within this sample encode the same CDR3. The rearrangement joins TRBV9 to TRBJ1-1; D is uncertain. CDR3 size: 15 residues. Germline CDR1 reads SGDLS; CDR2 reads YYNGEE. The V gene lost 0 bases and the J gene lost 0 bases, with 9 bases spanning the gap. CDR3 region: CASSVGWGLNTEAFF. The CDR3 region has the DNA TGTGCCAGCAGCGTAGGGTGGGGTCTGAACACTGAAGCTTTCTTT.

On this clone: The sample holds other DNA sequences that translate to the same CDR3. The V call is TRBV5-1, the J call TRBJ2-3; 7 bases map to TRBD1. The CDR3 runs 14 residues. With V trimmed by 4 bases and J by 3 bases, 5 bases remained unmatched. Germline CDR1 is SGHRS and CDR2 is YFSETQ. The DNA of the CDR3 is TGCGCCAGCAGCACTGGGACAGCTACAGATACGCAGTATTTT. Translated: CASSTGTATDTQYF. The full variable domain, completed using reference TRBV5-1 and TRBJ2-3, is KAGVTQTPRYLIKTRGQQVTLSCSPISGHRSVSWYQQTPGQGLQFLFEYFSETQRNKGNFPGRFSGRQFSNSRSEMNVSTLELGDSALYLCASSTGTATDTQYFGPGTRLTVL.

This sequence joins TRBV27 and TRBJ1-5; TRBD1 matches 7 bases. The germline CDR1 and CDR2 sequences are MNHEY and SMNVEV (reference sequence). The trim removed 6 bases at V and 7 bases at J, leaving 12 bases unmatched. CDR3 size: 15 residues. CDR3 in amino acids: CASRPMQGVEQPQHF. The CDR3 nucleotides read TGTGCCAGCAGACCTATGCAGGGGGTCGAACAGCCCCAGCATTTT.

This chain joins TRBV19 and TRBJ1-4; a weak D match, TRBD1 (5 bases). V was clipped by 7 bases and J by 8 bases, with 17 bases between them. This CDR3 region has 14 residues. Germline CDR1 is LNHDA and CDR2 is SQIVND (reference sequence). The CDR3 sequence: CASTHYRGREKLFF. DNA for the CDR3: TGTGCCAGTACCCATTACCGGGGACGAGAAAAACTGTTTTTT.

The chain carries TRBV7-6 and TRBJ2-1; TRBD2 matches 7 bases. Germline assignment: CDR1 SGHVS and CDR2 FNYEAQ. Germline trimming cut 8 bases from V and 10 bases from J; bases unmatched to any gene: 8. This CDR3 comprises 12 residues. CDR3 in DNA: TGTGCCAGCCAGAGCGGGGCCGACGAGCAGTTCTTC. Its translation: CASQSGADEQFF.

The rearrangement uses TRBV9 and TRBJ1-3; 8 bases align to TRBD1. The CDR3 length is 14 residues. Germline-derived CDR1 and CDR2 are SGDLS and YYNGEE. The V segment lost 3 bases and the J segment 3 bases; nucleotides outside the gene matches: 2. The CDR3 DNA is TGTGCCAGCAGCGGGACAGGGTTTGGAAACACCATATATTTT. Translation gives CASSGTGFGNTIYF.

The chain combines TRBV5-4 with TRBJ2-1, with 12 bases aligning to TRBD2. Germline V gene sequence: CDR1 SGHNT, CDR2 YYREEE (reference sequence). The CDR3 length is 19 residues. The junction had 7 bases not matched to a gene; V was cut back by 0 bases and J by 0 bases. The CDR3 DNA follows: TGTGCCAGCAGCTTGGCGGCTAGCGGGAGGGCTAGCTCCTACAATGAGCAGTTCTTC. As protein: CASSLAASGRASSYNEQFF. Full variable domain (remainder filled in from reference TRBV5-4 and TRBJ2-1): ETGVTQSPTHLIKTRGQQVTLRCSSQSGHNTVSWYQQALGQGPQFIFQYYREEENGRGNFPPRFSGLQFPNYSSELNVNALELDDSALYLCASSLAASGRASSYNEQFFGPGTRLTVL.

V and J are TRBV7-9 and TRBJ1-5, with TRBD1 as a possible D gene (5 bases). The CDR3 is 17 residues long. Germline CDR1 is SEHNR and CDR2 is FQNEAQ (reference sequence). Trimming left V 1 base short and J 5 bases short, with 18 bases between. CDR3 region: CASSLVSSGRLYQPQHF. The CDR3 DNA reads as TGTGCCAGCAGCTTAGTTTCCTCGGGACGGCTTTATCAGCCCCAGCATTTT.

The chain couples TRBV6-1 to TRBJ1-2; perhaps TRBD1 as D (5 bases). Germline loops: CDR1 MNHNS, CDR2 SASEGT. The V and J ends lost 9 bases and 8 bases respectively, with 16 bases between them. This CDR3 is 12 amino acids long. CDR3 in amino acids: CASRGDLRGYTF. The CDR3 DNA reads TGTGCCAGTAGAGGGGACCTTCGGGGCTACACCTTC.

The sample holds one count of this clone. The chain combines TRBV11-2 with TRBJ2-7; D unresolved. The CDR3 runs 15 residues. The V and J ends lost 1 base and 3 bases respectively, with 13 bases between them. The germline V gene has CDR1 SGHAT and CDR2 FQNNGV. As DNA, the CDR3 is TGTGCCAGCAGCTTAGCGAGGAGTTCCCTCTACGAGCAGTACTTC. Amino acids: CASSLARSSLYEQYF. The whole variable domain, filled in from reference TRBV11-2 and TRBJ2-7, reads EAGVAQSPRYKIIEKRQSVAFWCNPISGHATLYWYQQILGQGPKLLIQFQNNGVVDDSQLPKDRFSAERLKGVDSTLKIQPAKLEDSAVYLCASSLARSSLYEQYFGPGTRLTVT.

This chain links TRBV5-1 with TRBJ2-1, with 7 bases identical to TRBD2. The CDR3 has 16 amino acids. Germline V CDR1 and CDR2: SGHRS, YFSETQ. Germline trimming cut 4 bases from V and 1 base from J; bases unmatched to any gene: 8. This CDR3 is CASSAGLVLSYNEQFF. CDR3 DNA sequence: TGCGCCAGCAGCGCTGGACTAGTTCTATCCTACAATGAGCAGTTCTTC.

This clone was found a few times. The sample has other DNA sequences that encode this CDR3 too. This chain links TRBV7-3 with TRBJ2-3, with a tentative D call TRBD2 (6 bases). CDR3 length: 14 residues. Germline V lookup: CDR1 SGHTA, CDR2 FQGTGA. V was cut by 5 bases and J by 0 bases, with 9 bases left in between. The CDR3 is CASSPGTSTDTQYF. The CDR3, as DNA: TGTGCCAGCAGCCCGGGGACTAGCACAGATACGCAGTATTTT.

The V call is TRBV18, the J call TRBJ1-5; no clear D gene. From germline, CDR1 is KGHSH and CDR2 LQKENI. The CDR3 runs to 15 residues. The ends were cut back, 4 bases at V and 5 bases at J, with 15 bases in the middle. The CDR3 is CASSLVGRNDQPQHF. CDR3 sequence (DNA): TGTGCCAGCTCACTCGTCGGGCGGAACGATCAGCCCCAGCATTTT.

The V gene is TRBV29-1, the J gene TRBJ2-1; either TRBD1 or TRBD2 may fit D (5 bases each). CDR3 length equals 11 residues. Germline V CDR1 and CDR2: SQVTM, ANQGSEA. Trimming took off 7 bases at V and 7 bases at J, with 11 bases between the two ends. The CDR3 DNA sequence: TGCAGCGGGGGGTGGGAGAATGAGCAGTTCTTC. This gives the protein CSGGWENEQFF.

CDR3: CSVGRQNYGYTF. The CDR3, as DNA: TGCAGCGTTGGACGACAGAACTATGGCTACACCTTC. This chain links TRBV29-1 with TRBJ1-2; perhaps TRBD1 as D (5 bases). Germline V gives CDR1 SQVTM, CDR2 ANQGSEA. V was cut by 4 bases and J by 2 bases, with 8 bases left in between. The CDR3 contains 12 residues.

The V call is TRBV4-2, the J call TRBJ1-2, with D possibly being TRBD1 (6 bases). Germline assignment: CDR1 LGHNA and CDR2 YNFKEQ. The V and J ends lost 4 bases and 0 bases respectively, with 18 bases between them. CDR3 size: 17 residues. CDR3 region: CASSPGQAILTNYGYTF. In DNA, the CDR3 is TGTGCCAGCAGCCCGGGACAAGCCATTCTAACTAACTATGGCTACACCTTC.

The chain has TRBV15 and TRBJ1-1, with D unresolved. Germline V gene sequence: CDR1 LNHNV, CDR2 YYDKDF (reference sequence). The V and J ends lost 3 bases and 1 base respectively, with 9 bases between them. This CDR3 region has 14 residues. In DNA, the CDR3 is TGTGCCACCAGCAGTAAGTCAGGGAACACTGAAGCTTTCTTT. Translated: CATSSKSGNTEAFF.

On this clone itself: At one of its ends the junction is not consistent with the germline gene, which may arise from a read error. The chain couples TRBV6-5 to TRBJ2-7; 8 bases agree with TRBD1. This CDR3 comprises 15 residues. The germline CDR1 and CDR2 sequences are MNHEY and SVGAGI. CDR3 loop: CASSKTGTGSFEQYF. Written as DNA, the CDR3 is TGTGCCAGCAGCAAGACCGGGACAGGATCCTTCGAGCAGTACTTC.

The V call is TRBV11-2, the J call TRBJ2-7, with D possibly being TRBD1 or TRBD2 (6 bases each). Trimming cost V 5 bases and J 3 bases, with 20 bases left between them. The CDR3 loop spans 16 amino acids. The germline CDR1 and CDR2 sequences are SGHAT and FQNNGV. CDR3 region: CASSRGRGGRIYEQYF. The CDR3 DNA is TGTGCCAGCAGCCGGGGGCGAGGCGGCAGGATCTACGAGCAGTACTTC.

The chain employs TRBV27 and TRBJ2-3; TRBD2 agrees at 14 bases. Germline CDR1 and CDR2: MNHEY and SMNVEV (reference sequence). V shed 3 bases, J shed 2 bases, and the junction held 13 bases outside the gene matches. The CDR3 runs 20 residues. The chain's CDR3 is CASSFSRTSGRRVNTDTQYF. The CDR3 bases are TGTGCCAGCAGTTTCTCCCGGACTAGCGGGAGGAGAGTTAACACAGATACGCAGTATTTT.

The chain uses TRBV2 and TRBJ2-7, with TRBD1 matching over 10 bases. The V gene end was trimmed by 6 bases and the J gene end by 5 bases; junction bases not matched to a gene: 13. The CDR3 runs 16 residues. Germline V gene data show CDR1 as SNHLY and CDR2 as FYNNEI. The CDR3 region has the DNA TGTGCCAGCAGCGGCGGGACAGGGGTCAGCGAGGACGAGCAGTACTTC. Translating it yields CASSGGTGVSEDEQYF.

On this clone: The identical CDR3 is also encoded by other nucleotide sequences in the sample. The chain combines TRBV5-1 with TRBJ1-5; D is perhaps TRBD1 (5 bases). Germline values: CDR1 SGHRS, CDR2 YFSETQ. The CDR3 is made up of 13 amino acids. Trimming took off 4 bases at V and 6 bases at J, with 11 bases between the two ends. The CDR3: CASSPGVGQPQHF. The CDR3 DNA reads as TGCGCCAGCAGCCCGGGGGTGGGTCAGCCCCAGCATTTT.

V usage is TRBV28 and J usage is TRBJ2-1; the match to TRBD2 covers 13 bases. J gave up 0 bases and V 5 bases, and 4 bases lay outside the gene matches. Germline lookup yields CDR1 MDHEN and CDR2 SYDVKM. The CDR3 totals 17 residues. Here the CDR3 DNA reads TGTGCCAGCAGTATCAGGACTAGCGGGAGCTCCTACAATGAGCAGTTCTTC. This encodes CASSIRTSGSSYNEQFF. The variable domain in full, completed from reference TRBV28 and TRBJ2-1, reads DVKVTQSSRYLVKRTGEKVFLECVQDMDHENMFWYRQDPGLGLRLIYFSYDVKMKEKGDIPEGYSVSREKKERFSLILESASTNQTSMYLCASSIRTSGSSYNEQFFGPGTRLTVL.

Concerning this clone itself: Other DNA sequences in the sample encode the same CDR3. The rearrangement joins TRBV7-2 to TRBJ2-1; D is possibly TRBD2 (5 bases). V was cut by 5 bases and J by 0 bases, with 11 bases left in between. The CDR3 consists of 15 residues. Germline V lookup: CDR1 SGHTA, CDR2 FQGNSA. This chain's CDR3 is CASSRLAGSYNEQFF. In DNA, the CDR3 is TGTGCCAGCAGCCGCTTGGCGGGCTCCTACAATGAGCAGTTCTTC.

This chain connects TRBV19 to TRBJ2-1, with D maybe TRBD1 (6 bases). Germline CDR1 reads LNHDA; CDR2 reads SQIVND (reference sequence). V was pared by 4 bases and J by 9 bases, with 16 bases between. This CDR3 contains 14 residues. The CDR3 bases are TGTGCCAGTAGTAAAGGGGCGCCACAGGGTGAGCAGTTCTTC. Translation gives CASSKGAPQGEQFF.

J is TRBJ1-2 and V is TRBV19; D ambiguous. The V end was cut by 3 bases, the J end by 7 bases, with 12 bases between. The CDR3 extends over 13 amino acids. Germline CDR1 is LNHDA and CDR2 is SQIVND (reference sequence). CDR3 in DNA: TGTGCCAGTAGTATCCCCCTTGTAGGTGGCTACACCTTC. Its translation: CASSIPLVGGYTF.

The CDR3 loop is CASSRFSSYNEQFF. The CDR3 coding sequence is TGTGCCAGCAGCCGATTTAGCTCCTACAATGAGCAGTTCTTC. The J gene is TRBJ2-1, the V gene TRBV28; D is unclear. The CDR3 loop spans 14 amino acids. V lost 6 bases and J 0 bases, leaving 9 bases between the germline ends. Germline loops: CDR1 MDHEN, CDR2 SYDVKM.